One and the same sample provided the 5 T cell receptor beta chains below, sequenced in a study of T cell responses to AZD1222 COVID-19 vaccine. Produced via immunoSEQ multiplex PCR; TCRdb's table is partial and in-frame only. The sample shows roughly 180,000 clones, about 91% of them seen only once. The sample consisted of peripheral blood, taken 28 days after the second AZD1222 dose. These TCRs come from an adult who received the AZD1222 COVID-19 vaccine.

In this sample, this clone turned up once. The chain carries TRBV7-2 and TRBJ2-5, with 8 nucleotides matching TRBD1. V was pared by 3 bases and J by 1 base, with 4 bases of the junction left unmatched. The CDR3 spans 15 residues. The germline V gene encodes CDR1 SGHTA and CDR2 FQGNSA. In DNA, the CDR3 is TGTGCCAGCAGCTTTGGGGACAGGCCCCAAGAGACCCAGTACTTC. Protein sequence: CASSFGDRPQETQYF.

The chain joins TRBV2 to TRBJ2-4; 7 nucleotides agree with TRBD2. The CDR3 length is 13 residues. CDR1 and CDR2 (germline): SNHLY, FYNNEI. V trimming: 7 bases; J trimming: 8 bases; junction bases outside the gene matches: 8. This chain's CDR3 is CASNAGTTDIQYF. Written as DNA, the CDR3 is TGTGCCAGCAACGCCGGGACTACCGACATTCAGTACTTC.

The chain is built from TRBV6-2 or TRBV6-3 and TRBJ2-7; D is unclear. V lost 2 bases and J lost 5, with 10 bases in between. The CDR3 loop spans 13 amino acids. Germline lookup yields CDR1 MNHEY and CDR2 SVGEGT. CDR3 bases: TGTGCCAGCAGTTACGCTGCGAACCACGAGCAGTACTTC. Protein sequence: CASSYAANHEQYF.

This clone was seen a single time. This CDR3 is CASSSPDFQETQYF. CDR3 coding DNA: TGTGCCAGCAGTTCTCCGGACTTCCAAGAGACCCAGTACTTC. This chain links TRBV28 with TRBJ2-5; perhaps TRBD2 as D (5 bases). Germline values: CDR1 MDHEN, CDR2 SYDVKM. V was pared by 4 bases and J by 1 base, with 10 bases between. CDR3 length: 14 residues.

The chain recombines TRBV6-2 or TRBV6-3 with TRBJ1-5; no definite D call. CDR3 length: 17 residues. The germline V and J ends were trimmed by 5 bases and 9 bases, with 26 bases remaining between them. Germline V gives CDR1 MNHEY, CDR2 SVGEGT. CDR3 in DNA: TGTGCCAGCAGTCCCCGGACCGCGAAGCCCTTCTGGCGGCCCCAGCATTTT. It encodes CASSPRTAKPFWRPQHF.